The present TCR beta chain was sequenced within a study of cytomegalovirus exposure and HLA in healthy donors. Study overall: In a previous analysis, approximately 110 million unique TCR beta sequences were found from some 180 million T cells. Findings and caveats of the study: Reported findings show TCR beta sequences accurately forecast HLA-A and HLA-B alleles in most subjects. Clonal expansion was found to be greater in HLA-associated TCR beta chains than in equally common others in a later analysis. Presence/absence analysis assumed near-uniform sequencing depth across donors.

PCR was performed using 60 Vbeta and 13 Jbeta primers. Measured with immunoSEQ multiplex PCR; TCRdb has only the in-frame clones, and not every one. The sample lists roughly 170,000 clones; about 80% were seen once. A note on this clone: Antigen unknown. An end of the junction differs from the germline gene, which may be a read error.

The CDR3 extends over 17 amino acids. CDR1 is SGHTS, CDR2 YDEGEE, per germline. Sequencing was performed on PBMCs. This chain connects TRBV5-8 to TRBJ2-1; D may be TRBD1 or TRBD2 (5 bases each). The clonotype comes from a boy between 10 and 17 years old in good health and CMV-seronegative. The CDR3 loop is CASRLGVGASSYNEQFF. The CDR3 DNA reads as TGTGCCAGCAGGTTGGGGGTAGGAGCTAGCTCCTACAATGAGCAGTTCTTC.